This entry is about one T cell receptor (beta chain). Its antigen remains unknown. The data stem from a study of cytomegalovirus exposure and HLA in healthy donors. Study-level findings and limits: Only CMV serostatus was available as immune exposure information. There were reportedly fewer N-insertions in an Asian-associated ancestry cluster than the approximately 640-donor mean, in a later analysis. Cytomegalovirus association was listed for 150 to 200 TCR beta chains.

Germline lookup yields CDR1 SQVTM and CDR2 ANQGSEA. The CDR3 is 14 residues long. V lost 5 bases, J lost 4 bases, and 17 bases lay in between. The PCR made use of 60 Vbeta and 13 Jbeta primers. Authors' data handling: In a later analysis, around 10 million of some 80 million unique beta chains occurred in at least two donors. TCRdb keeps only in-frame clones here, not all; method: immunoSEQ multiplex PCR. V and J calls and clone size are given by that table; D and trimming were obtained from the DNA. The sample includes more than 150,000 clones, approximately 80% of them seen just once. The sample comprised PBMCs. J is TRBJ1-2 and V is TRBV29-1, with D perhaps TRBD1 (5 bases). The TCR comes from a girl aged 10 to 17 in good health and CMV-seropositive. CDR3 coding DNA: TGCAGCGTTTTTAGACAGAAAGGCTCCTATGGCTACACCTTC. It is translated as CSVFRQKGSYGYTF.